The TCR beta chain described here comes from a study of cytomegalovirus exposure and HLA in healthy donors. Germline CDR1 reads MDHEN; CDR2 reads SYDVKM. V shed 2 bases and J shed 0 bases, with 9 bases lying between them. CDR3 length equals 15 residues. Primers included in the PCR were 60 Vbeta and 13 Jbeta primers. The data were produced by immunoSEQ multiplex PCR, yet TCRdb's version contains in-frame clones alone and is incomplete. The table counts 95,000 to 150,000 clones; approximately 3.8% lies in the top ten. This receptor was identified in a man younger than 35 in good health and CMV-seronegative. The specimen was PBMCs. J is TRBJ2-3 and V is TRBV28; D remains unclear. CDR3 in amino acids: CASSLLGSSTDTQYF. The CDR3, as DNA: TGTGCCAGCAGTTTACTCGGGTCTAGCACAGATACGCAGTATTTT.